One T cell receptor (beta chain) is described in this entry. Its cognate antigen is unknown. Trimming removed 3 bases at V and 5 bases at J, with 19 bases between. CDR3 length equals 17 residues. CDR1 is MNHEY and CDR2 is SMNVEV in the germline V gene (reference sequence). Assay used: immunoSEQ multiplex PCR; TCRdb lists only in-frame clones, some missing. Of 20,000 or so clones listed, 82% are singletons. This sample was taken from a study of EBV T-cell therapy then PD-1 blockade in nasopharyngeal carcinoma. As to treatment: AdE1-LMPpoly-expanded autologous EBV-specific T-cell therapy followed by anti-PD-1 nivolumab.

The origin of this receptor is a man between 40 and 49 years old with nasopharyngeal carcinoma. The V call is TRBV27, the J call TRBJ1-4; a possible D gene is TRBD1 (5 bases). The source material was CD8+ T cells from blood, sampled at day -245 from a patient whose treatment included autologous EBV-specific T cells and nivolumab. The CDR3 spells CASSLVFGGSPNEKLFF. The CDR3 nucleotides read TGTGCCAGCAGTTTGGTCTTCGGGGGGAGTCCCAATGAAAAACTGTTTTTT.